The 12 T cell receptor beta chains presented below share a single source sample, sequenced in a study of Ad26.COV2.S vaccination and SARS-CoV-2 variants. TCRdb's table, derived via immunoSEQ multiplex PCR, lists solely in-frame clones and lacks some. The sample has several thousand clones, 84% seen once. The input for sequencing was peripheral blood, taken after recovery from COVID-19. The receptors shown here come from a human donor who had recovered from COVID-19.

This clone was observed once. The chain has TRBV2 and TRBJ1-1, with D perhaps TRBD1 (5 bases). Germline lookup yields CDR1 SNHLY and CDR2 FYNNEI. This CDR3 contains 15 residues. The V and J ends lost 4 bases and 0 bases respectively, with 12 bases between them. DNA for the CDR3: TGTGCCAGCAGTGGTTATACAGGACTGAACACTGAAGCTTTCTTT. Translating it yields CASSGYTGLNTEAFF.

This chain uses TRBV7-9 with TRBJ1-3; D remains ambiguous. V was trimmed by 8 bases and J by 4 bases, leaving 12 bases between them. Germline V gives CDR1 SEHNR, CDR2 FQNEAQ (reference sequence). This CDR3 is built from 13 residues. Here the CDR3 DNA reads TGTGCCAGCCAGGCTCAAGGAGGAAACACCATATATTTT. Its translation is CASQAQGGNTIYF.

The chain links TRBV6-4 to TRBJ2-2, with D unresolved. Germline loops: CDR1 MRHNA, CDR2 SNTAGT. V lost 6 bases to trimming and J lost 4 bases, with 9 bases between them. This CDR3 comprises 13 residues. The CDR3 region has the DNA TGTGCCAGCAGCACAGAGACCACCGGGGAGCTGTTTTTT. Its translation is CASSTETTGELFF.

This chain uses TRBV6-6 with TRBJ2-2, with TRBD1 matching over 8 bases. The CDR3 has 16 residues. V dropped 2 bases and J dropped 6; count of bases not matched to a gene: 8. In germline, CDR1 is MNHNY, CDR2 SVGAGI (reference sequence). Here the CDR3 DNA reads TGTGCCAGCAGTTACCCCGGACAGGGACGGGCCGGGGAGCTGTTTTTT. Residues: CASSYPGQGRAGELFF.

This clone was observed a single time. V gene TRBV11-2 combines with J gene TRBJ2-2; D ambiguous. Germline CDR1 SGHAT, CDR2 FQNNGV. The germline V and J ends were trimmed by 3 bases and 0 bases, with 8 bases remaining between them. This CDR3 has 15 residues. For the CDR3, the DNA is TGTGCCAGCAGCTTGTGGCTAGCGAACACCGGGGAGCTGTTTTTT. This sequence encodes CASSLWLANTGELFF.

The rearrangement uses TRBV6-2 or TRBV6-3 and TRBJ1-1; tentative D call: TRBD1 (6 bases). Germline-derived CDR1 and CDR2 are MNHEY and SVGEGT. V gave up 5 bases and J gave up 1 base, with 11 bases separating them. The length of the CDR3 is 14 residues. CDR3 DNA: TGTGCCAGCAGTGCCACAGGGAGGAACACTGAAGCTTTCTTT. Protein: CASSATGRNTEAFF.

This sequence joins TRBV5-1 and TRBJ2-3; 7 bases align to TRBD1. The CDR3 has 16 amino acids. CDR1 and CDR2 (germline): SGHRS, YFSETQ. V gave up 0 bases and J gave up 4 bases; unmatched junction bases: 8. The CDR3: CASSLDGRQGPDTQYF. CDR3 nucleotides: TGCGCCAGCAGCTTGGACGGTAGACAGGGACCAGATACGCAGTATTTT.

This clone was seen only once. The chain joins TRBV5-1 to TRBJ1-1, with 10 bases that match TRBD1. Germline CDR1 reads SGHRS; CDR2 reads YFSETQ. The CDR3 loop spans 16 amino acids. V was pared by 3 bases and J by 4 bases, with 9 bases of the junction left unmatched. This CDR3 reads CASSWDRGILSTEAFF. DNA of the CDR3: TGCGCCAGCAGCTGGGACAGGGGTATCCTGAGCACTGAAGCTTTCTTT.

The gene calls are TRBV6-2 or TRBV6-3 and TRBJ2-7; the D is unclear. The CDR3 spans 15 residues. Trimming pared 2 bases from V and 5 bases from J, leaving 16 bases between. Germline V gene data show CDR1 as MNHEY and CDR2 as SVGEGT. CDR3: CASSYAGLRKNEQYF. In DNA, the CDR3 is TGTGCCAGCAGTTACGCAGGCCTGAGGAAAAACGAGCAGTACTTC.

This chain connects TRBV12-5 to TRBJ1-1, with a possible D match to TRBD1 (6 bases). Trimming stripped 6 bases from V and 6 bases from J, with 20 bases between. The CDR3 is made up of 15 amino acids. Germline-derived CDR1 and CDR2 are LGHNT and FRNRAP. The CDR3 DNA sequence: TGTGCTAGTGGCCAACTCACAGGGAGGGAGGCTGAAGCTTTCTTT. Amino acid sequence: CASGQLTGREAEAFF.

CDR3 amino acids: CASSDGRSGNTIYF. Here the CDR3 DNA reads TGTGCCAGCAGTGACGGACGATCTGGAAACACCATATATTTT. The chain uses TRBV6-1 and TRBJ1-3; no clear D gene. The V end was cut by 3 bases, the J end by 1 base, with 7 bases between. The CDR3 is 14 amino acids. The germline V gene has CDR1 MNHNS and CDR2 SASEGT.

The chain recombines TRBV5-4 with TRBJ2-5, with D possibly TRBD1 on 6 matching bases. The CDR3 covers 15 residues. The germline V gene has CDR1 SGHNT and CDR2 YYREEE (reference sequence). Trimming cost V 5 bases and J 2 bases, with 16 bases left between them. As DNA, the CDR3 is TGTGCCAGCAGTGGGGGCAAGACGCCTCAAGAGACCCAGTACTTC. Translating gives CASSGGKTPQETQYF.